The rows below give T cell receptor beta chains drawn from one sample of a study of graft-versus-host responses after intestinal transplantation. The assay was immunoSEQ multiplex PCR, and TCRdb's table has in-frame clones only and misses some. The sample shows under 150,000 clones, roughly 92% of them seen only once. These receptors have no known antigen. The sample here was unstimulated CD4+ T cells sorted from spleen or lymph node cells, taken before intestinal transplant. These receptors were taken from a human donor who received an intestinal transplant. Each CDR3 is given with its conserved first and last residue. D genes are given only for firm matches. Clone size appears in some rows only: once, few, many, or a class for an expanded clone.

>.|TRBJ2-3|TRBD1|TRBV6-4
CASSEGGRYTQYF
TGTGCCAGCAGTGAAGGGGGCAGGTATACGCAGTATTTT
>.|TRBJ1-5|.|TRBV5-1
CASRPGVYSNQPQHF
TGCGCCAGCAGGCCGGGGGTTTATAGCAATCAGCCCCAGCATTTT
>.|TRBJ2-2|TRBD1|TRBV7-7
CASSSGQVTGELFF
TGTGCCAGCAGCTCCGGACAGGTCACCGGGGAGCTGTTTTTT
>.|TRBJ2-2|.|TRBV1
CTSSPTSGGNGELFF
TGCACCAGCAGCCCCACTAGCGGGGGAAACGGGGAGCTGTTTTTT
>.|TRBJ1-6|.|TRBV5-5
CASSLGNRVVSPLHF
TGTGCCAGCAGCTTGGGGAACAGGGTGGTTTCACCCCTCCACTTT
>.|TRBJ2-3|.|TRBV6-1
CASSGKGTDTQYF
TGTGCCAGCAGTGGTAAGGGCACAGATACGCAGTATTTT
>.|TRBJ2-2|TRBD2|TRBV5-5
CASSLGSGGLAGELFF
TGTGCCAGCAGCTTGGGCAGCGGGGGTTTAGCCGGGGAGCTGTTTTTT
>.|TRBJ1-5|.|TRBV29-1
CSAPRPAREGSNQPQHF
TGCAGCGCCCCCCGACCGGCAAGGGAGGGAAGCAATCAGCCCCAGCATTTT
>.|TRBJ1-1|.|TRBV7-9
CASTQGADTEAFF
TGTGCCAGTACCCAAGGGGCTGACACTGAAGCTTTCTTT
>.|TRBJ1-2|.|TRBV6-5
CASRSGTRNYGYTF
TGTGCCAGCAGATCCGGGACAAGGAACTATGGCTACACCTTC
>.|TRBJ2-5|TRBD1|TRBV5-6
CASSSTGADGETQYF
TGTGCCAGCAGTTCGACAGGGGCGGATGGGGAGACCCAGTACTTC
>.|TRBJ2-7|TRBD1|TRBV2
CASSGQGVYEQYF
TGTGCCAGCAGTGGACAGGGGGTATACGAGCAGTACTTC
>.|TRBJ2-5|.|TRBV7-2
CASSLSYNQETQYF
TGTGCCAGCAGCTTATCCTATAATCAAGAGACCCAGTACTTC
>.|TRBJ2-1|.|TRBV5-1
CASSLVPNNEQFF
TGCGCCAGCAGCTTGGTTCCCAACAATGAGCAGTTCTTC
>.|TRBJ2-1|.|TRBV6-1
CASSYRESSYNEQFF
TGTGCCAGCAGCTACAGGGAAAGCTCCTACAATGAGCAGTTCTTC
>.|TRBJ2-2|TRBD2|TRBV7-6
CASSSPGLAGPGELFF
TGTGCCAGCAGCTCCCCGGGACTAGCGGGGCCCGGGGAGCTGTTTTTT
>.|TRBJ1-1|.|TRBV5-8
CASSPGHRAEAFF
TGTGCCAGCAGTCCGGGGCACCGGGCTGAAGCTTTCTTT
>.|TRBJ1-5|.|TRBV9
CASSVGTVFGQPQHF
TGTGCCAGCAGCGTAGGGACCGTTTTTGGGCAGCCCCAGCATTTT
>.|TRBJ2-2|.|TRBV11-3
CASSFGGLDTGELFF
TGTGCCAGCAGCTTTGGGGGGCTCGACACCGGGGAGCTGTTTTTT
>.|TRBJ2-2|.|TRBV4-2
CASSQLNTNTGELFF
TGTGCCAGCAGCCAATTGAACACTAACACCGGGGAGCTGTTTTTT
>few|TRBJ1-3|.|TRBV4-1
CASSQDPPGGSGNTIYF
TGCGCCAGCAGCCAAGATCCGCCCGGGGGCTCTGGAAACACCATATATTTT
>.|TRBJ2-4|.|TRBV6-5
CASSSPGAGIQYF
TGTGCCAGCAGTTCTCCAGGGGCCGGCATTCAGTACTTC
>.|TRBJ2-7|.|TRBV12-5
CASGLAVGITYEQYF
TGTGCTAGTGGTTTGGCGGTCGGGATTACCTACGAGCAGTACTTC
>.|TRBJ2-3|TRBD2|TRBV19
CASSTPLGMLAGTPTDTQYF
TGTGCCAGTAGTACCCCCCTTGGGATGTTAGCGGGAACTCCCACAGATACGCAGTATTTT
>.|TRBJ1-1|.|TRBV19
CASKTGNTEAFF
TGTGCCTCTAAGACAGGGAACACTGAAGCTTTCTTT
>once|TRBJ1-4|.|TRBV6-5
CASSFGEKLFF
TGTGCCAGCAGTTTCGGCGAAAAACTGTTTTTT
>.|TRBJ1-3|TRBD1|TRBV15
CATTPGGAGGNTIYF
TGTGCCACCACCCCAGGGGGGGCAGGTGGAAACACCATATATTTT
>.|TRBJ1-5|TRBD1|TRBV30
CAWSVRGQGLDQPQHF
TGTGCCTGGAGTGTACGAGGACAGGGCCTAGATCAGCCCCAGCATTTT
>.|TRBJ2-5|.|TRBV25-1
CASSDPRGLETQYF
TGTGCCAGCAGTGACCCCAGGGGTTTGGAGACCCAGTACTTC
>.|TRBJ2-2|.|TRBV11-2
CASSDALGFTGELFF
TGTGCCAGCAGTGACGCCCTGGGGTTCACCGGGGAGCTGTTTTTT
>once|TRBJ2-2|TRBD2|TRBV11-3
CASSLGLAGAGELFF
TGTGCCAGCAGCTTAGGGCTAGCGGGTGCCGGGGAGCTGTTTTTT
>.|TRBJ1-5|.|TRBV6-5
CASRPTVNSNQPQHF
TGTGCCAGCAGACCGACAGTTAATAGCAATCAGCCCCAGCATTTT
>.|TRBJ2-3|.|TRBV9
CASSVESYGVDTQYF
TGTGCCAGCAGCGTAGAAAGTTACGGGGTTGATACGCAGTATTTT
>.|TRBJ1-1|.|TRBV5-4
CASSLEDPGSTEAFF
TGTGCCAGCAGCTTGGAGGACCCCGGTAGCACTGAAGCTTTCTTT
>.|TRBJ2-5|TRBD1|TRBV7-8
CASSPPRGMRETQYF
TGTGCCAGCAGCCCCCCCAGGGGGATGAGGGAGACCCAGTACTTC
>.|TRBJ2-2|.|TRBV27
CASSYGAYTGELFF
TGTGCCAGCAGTTATGGCGCATACACCGGGGAGCTGTTTTTT
>.|TRBJ1-2|.|TRBV6-6
CASSQVGIYGYTF
TGTGCCAGCAGCCAAGTAGGGATCTATGGCTACACCTTC
>.|TRBJ1-4|TRBD1|TRBV19
CASRPRDRGATNEKLFF
TGTGCCAGTAGACCGCGGGACAGGGGAGCAACTAATGAAAAACTGTTTTTT
>.|TRBJ2-7|.|TRBV5-1
CASIPGPTSSYEQYF
TGCGCCAGCATACCAGGTCCTACCAGCTCCTACGAGCAGTACTTC
>few|TRBJ1-6|.|TRBV18
CASSPGGYNSPLHF
TGTGCCAGCTCACCGGGGGGCTACAATTCACCCCTCCACTTT
>.|TRBJ2-1|.|TRBV10-3
CATSEVVNEQFF
TGTGCCACCAGTGAGGTTGTAAATGAGCAGTTCTTC
>.|TRBJ1-2|TRBD1|TRBV9
CASSGRTGPNYGYTF
TGTGCCAGCAGCGGCCGGACAGGGCCTAACTATGGCTACACCTTC
>.|TRBJ1-1|.|TRBV11-2
CASSLNRDTEAFF
TGTGCCAGCAGCTTAAACAGGGATACTGAAGCTTTCTTT
>.|TRBJ1-1|.|TRBV19
CASSRREMNTEAFF
TGTGCCAGTAGTAGGAGGGAAATGAACACTGAAGCTTTCTTT
>.|TRBJ2-7|.|TRBV11-2
CASSLDRSYEQYF
TGTGCCAGCAGCTTAGATCGGTCTTACGAGCAGTACTTC
>once|TRBJ1-5|.|TRBV18
CASSPPDNQPQHF
TGTGCCAGCTCACCACCCGACAATCAGCCCCAGCATTTT
>.|TRBJ2-3|TRBD2|TRBV7-8
CASSISGGASSDTQYF
TGTGCCAGCAGCATTAGCGGGGGCGCCTCTTCAGATACGCAGTATTTT
>.|TRBJ2-7|.|TRBV5-1
CASSLNVRRALSYEQYF
TGCGCCAGCAGCTTGAATGTGCGTAGGGCCCTCTCCTACGAGCAGTACTTC
>.|TRBJ2-7|.|TRBV6-5
CASSYAFSDGAYEQYF
TGTGCCAGCAGTTACGCCTTTAGCGATGGGGCCTACGAGCAGTACTTC
>.|TRBJ1-1|.|TRBV7-6
CASSPPNRNTEAFF
TGTGCCAGCAGCCCCCCCAACAGGAACACTGAAGCTTTCTTT
>.|TRBJ1-2|.|TRBV18
CASSPSGRYGYTF
TGTGCCAGCTCACCATCAGGACGATATGGCTACACCTTC
>.|TRBJ2-5|TRBD1|TRBV5-1
CASSDGQGRGETQYF
TGCGCCAGCAGCGATGGACAGGGCCGAGGAGAGACCCAGTACTTC
>.|TRBJ2-2|TRBD1|TRBV7-3
CASSSRTGSNTGELFF
TGTGCCAGCAGCTCCAGGACAGGTTCGAACACCGGGGAGCTGTTTTTT
>.|TRBJ2-7|TRBD1|TRBV2
CASSEQGAGEQYF
TGTGCCAGCAGTGAACAGGGGGCCGGCGAGCAGTACTTC
>.|TRBJ1-6|.|TRBV2
CASRVRPYNSPLHF
TGTGCCAGCAGGGTCAGGCCTTATAATTCACCCCTCCACTTT